This TCR beta chain stems from a study of T cells in Graves' hyperthyroidism and ophthalmopathy (dated by TCRdb to about 2019). Regarding the research as a whole: To identify TCR V-J signatures that set the groups apart, the researchers used a discovery cohort of roughly 100 patients, made up of 40 to 45 with Graves' ophthalmopathy and some 55 with stable Graves' hyperthyroidism. Prospective prediction of ophthalmopathy was tested in an independent validation cohort of about 19 hyperthyroidism patients and 17 patients who later progressed to ophthalmopathy. The study also compared thyroid tissue and blood T-cell repertoires from about 6 Graves' hyperthyroidism patients. The 90 to 100 discovery patients were randomly divided into training and test sets at a 7:3 ratio. According to the paper, TCR Vbeta CDR3 sequencing was carried out on 135 peripheral blood samples, which came from around 43 ophthalmopathy, 75 or so hyperthyroidism and around 17 progressor patients. Once sampling was done, hyperthyroidism patients were given methimazole at a starting dose of 30 mg daily, whereas ophthalmopathy patients were given high-dose intravenous methylprednisolone.

Paper-wide results and their limitations: Blood samples also contained most of the expanded thyroid clonotypes (frequency above 0.001), which suggests that blood repertoires may reflect thyroid immune responses. No statistical method was used to set the sample size in advance, and investigators knew the group allocation. In validation, progression to ophthalmopathy was predicted by the model with nearly 71% sensitivity and just over 72% specificity, a median of approximately 6.5 months before onset. A 13 V-J signature model separated ophthalmopathy from stable hyperthyroidism, with roughly 88% sensitivity and roughly 81% specificity in cross-validation and 80%/75% in testing.

In regard to this clonotype: The target of this receptor is not known. No much larger clone is present one base from it, and per-base qualities are unavailable.

Trimming takes 5 bases from V and 3 bases from J, and the germline ends sit 20 bases apart. Reading the germline V gene (reference sequence) gives CDR1 SEHNR and CDR2 FQNEAQ. From the cysteine through the phenylalanine, the CDR3 covers 18 amino acids. The only DNA kept is the CDR3, 54 bases in frame from the first base. The TCR beta CDR3 regions were amplified from the RNA transcripts. A first-round RT-PCR of the TCR CDR3 used the HTBI primer set with the Qiagen OneStep RT-PCR kit. The libraries were constructed in a second round of multiplex PCR and then size-selected and purified. Sequencing of the libraries was done on an Illumina HiSeq2000 using paired-end 100 bp reads. On the study's bioinformatics: SOAPnuke was used to process the raw data, removing reads that contained adapters or uncalled bases, had a mean Phred below 15, or lacked an exact match to the constant primer or identifier. COPE v1.2.5 was used to merge the high-quality paired reads, and each unique nucleotide sequence was defined as a clonotype. MiTCR v1.1 was used to align the clonotypes against IMGT TRBV, TRBD and TRBJ reference segments. Only V-J combinations with frequency above 0.0001, covering 99.2% of repertoires, were analysed. The TCS score was defined as F50 (clonal expansion) divided by E x V (chaos), with BLOSUM62-based TCRdist calculated between CDR3 peptides within each V-J. Welch's t-statistics and random forest reduced around 550 V-J features to 13, which were used in a naive Bayes classifier (R e1071). The Morisita-Horn index was used to measure how similar the thyroid and blood repertoires were. TCRdb's own reprocessing of the public reads used fastp at Q25 and MiXCR and kept productive beta chains. For every CDR3 protein sequence, its rows merge into one entry that carries the most common genes and DNA. These V and J calls are TCRdb output, not the study's own analysis. Here the sample has 550,000 to 700,000 distinct CDR3 sequences; 46% occur a single time. The ten most abundant clones make up 15% to 20% of the sample.

The study excluded patients with uncontrolled infections, other autoimmune diseases, pregnancy or lactation. Diagnoses relied on clinical symptoms, serum thyroxine and TRAb, thyroid ultrasound and orbital computed tomography. Trizol reagent was used to extract total RNA, and RNA quality was then checked on an Agilent 2100 Bioanalyzer. The chain joins TRBV7-9 to TRBJ1-6, with the D gene not clear enough to name. Sequencing input: peripheral blood or thyroid tissue (not recorded which). The receptor's source is an adult woman with Graves' disease, either hyperthyroidism or ophthalmopathy (not recorded which). Read as DNA, the sequence is TGTGCCAGCAGCCCCATTGGCACAGCTTCCTTCTATAATTCACCCCTCCACTTT. Protein translation: CASSPIGTASFYNSPLHF.